A single sample is the source of the 23 T cell receptor beta chains below, sequenced in a study of T cells in Graves' hyperthyroidism and ophthalmopathy. The source material, RNA transcripts, was used to amplify TCR beta CDR3 regions. Using the HTBI primer set, a first-round RT-PCR was run on the TCR CDR3. Via MiXCR, TCRdb re-called the multiplex PCR reads, giving one row per CDR3 protein. The top ten hold less than 20% of the sample, which has around 690,000 distinct CDR3 sequences, approximately 15% seen once. The sequencing input was blood. The receptors come from a man aged 50 to 60 with Graves' hyperthyroidism.

This clonotype occurred many times. V is TRBV19 and J is TRBJ2-5; tentative D call: TRBD1 (5 bases). This CDR3 contains 12 residues. V gave up 4 bases and J gave up 4 bases, with 7 bases separating them. Looked up from germline, CDR1 is LNHDA and CDR2 is SQIVND (reference sequence). The CDR3 sequence is CASSKRGETQYF. In DNA, the CDR3 is TGTGCCAGTAGTAAAAGGGGAGAGACCCAGTACTTC.

This clonotype was detected once. The rearrangement joins TRBV30 to TRBJ1-1; no definite D call. Trimming shortened V by 3 bases and J by 3 bases, and 8 bases separated the two germline ends. Looked up from germline, CDR1 is GTSNPN and CDR2 is SVGIG (reference sequence). The CDR3 totals 12 residues. CDR3 DNA: TGTGCCTGGAGCCGGGCAGACACTGAAGCTTTCTTT. Residues: CAWSRADTEAFF.

This clonotype was observed a few times. This rearrangement joins TRBV18 to TRBJ2-5; TRBD1 is a possible D gene (6 bases). This CDR3 has 14 amino acids. Germline CDR1 reads KGHSH; CDR2 reads LQKENI. Trimming cost V 3 bases and J 4 bases, with 12 bases left between them. The CDR3, as DNA: TGTGCCAGCTCACCTACTGCGACAGGAGAGACCCAGTACTTC. The encoded protein is CASSPTATGETQYF.

This clonotype occurred many times. The gene calls are TRBV10-3 and TRBJ1-3; unclear D gene. CDR1 is ENHRY, CDR2 SYGVKD, per germline. This CDR3 comprises 12 residues. V shed 7 bases and J shed 2 bases, with 6 bases lying between them. The chain's CDR3 is CAIKNAGNTIYF. CDR3 coding DNA: TGTGCCATCAAGAATGCTGGAAACACCATATATTTT.

The sample holds many counts of this clonotype. The chain uses TRBV29-1 and TRBJ2-3, with TRBD1 matching 9 bases. The germline gives CDR1 SQVTM, CDR2 ANQGSEA. V shed 7 bases and J 2 bases; nucleotides not matched to a gene: 7. The CDR3 has 14 residues. CDR3 sequence reads: CSARDRAYTDTQYF. The CDR3 coding sequence is TGCAGCGCAAGGGACAGGGCCTACACAGATACGCAGTATTTT.

At least ten counts were recorded for this clonotype. The V call is TRBV11-3, the J call TRBJ2-1; a weak D match, TRBD1 (6 bases). Germline V gene data show CDR1 as SGHNT and CDR2 as YENEEA. V lost 5 bases, J lost 8 bases, and 13 bases lay in between. The length of the CDR3 is 13 residues. CDR3 residues: CASSPPGADEQFF. CDR3 nucleotides: TGTGCCAGCAGCCCACCAGGGGCAGATGAGCAGTTCTTC. The variable domain in full, with the rest retrieved from reference TRBV11-3 and TRBJ2-1, is EAGVVQSPRYKIIEKKQPVAFWCNPISGHNTLYWYLQNLGQGPELLIRYENEEAVDDSQLPKDRFSAERLKGVDSTLKIQPAELGDSAVYLCASSPPGADEQFFGPGTRLTVL.

In DNA, the CDR3 is TGTGCCAGCGGATTTGAGACCCAGTACTTC. Its translation is CASGFETQYF. This chain links TRBV27 with TRBJ2-5; D not resolved. The CDR3 loop spans 10 amino acids. Looked up from germline, CDR1 is MNHEY and CDR2 is SMNVEV (reference sequence). V lost 8 bases to trimming and J lost 5 bases, with 6 bases between them.

The sample holds many counts of this clonotype. The CDR3 spells CASSLRIQLEGDYWNEQFF. The CDR3 bases are TGTGCCAGCAGCTTAAGGATACAGCTCGAGGGGGATTATTGGAATGAGCAGTTCTTC. V usage is TRBV7-6 and J usage is TRBJ2-1; D possibly corresponds to TRBD1 (6 bases). CDR3 size: 19 residues. The V gene's germline CDR1 is SGHVS and CDR2 FNYEAQ. Trimming removed 2 bases from V and 7 bases from J, with 27 bases in between.

This clonotype turned up a few times. The genes are TRBV24-1 and TRBJ2-1; 11 positions agree with TRBD2. CDR3 length: 14 residues. V lost 9 bases to trimming and J lost 8 bases; unmatched junction nucleotides: 8. Germline V CDR1 and CDR2: KGHDR, SFDVKD. The chain's CDR3 is CATETSGIIYEQFF. DNA for the CDR3: TGTGCCACCGAGACTAGCGGGATTATTTATGAGCAGTTCTTC.

This clonotype was picked up many times. The chain joins TRBV2 to TRBJ1-2; TRBD1 aligns across 9 bases. V dropped 7 bases and J dropped 5; count of bases not matched to a gene: 2. The germline V gene encodes CDR1 SNHLY and CDR2 FYNNEI. CDR3 length equals 12 residues. The CDR3 DNA reads as TGTGCCAGCACGGGACAGGGATATGGCTACACCTTC. It encodes CASTGQGYGYTF.

This clonotype occurred many times. The rearrangement links TRBV12-3 or TRBV12-4 to TRBJ2-7; the match to TRBD2 covers 12 bases. The CDR3 covers 16 residues. J lost 3 bases, V lost 5 bases, and 8 bases had no gene match. The CDR3 sequence is CASSRELAGGYYEQYF. CDR3 nucleotides: TGTGCCAGCAGTAGAGAACTAGCGGGAGGATACTACGAGCAGTACTTC.

This clonotype was recorded at least ten times. The chain couples TRBV2 to TRBJ2-7, with a possible D match to TRBD1 (6 bases). Between the trimmed V and J ends, which lost 11 bases and 2 bases, there was a span of 13 bases. This CDR3 has 12 residues. CDR1 is SNHLY, CDR2 FYNNEI, per germline. DNA of the CDR3: TGTGCCGGCGGACAGTTTACCTACGAGCAGTACTTC. This sequence encodes CAGGQFTYEQYF.

This clonotype was picked up many times. The CDR3 nucleotides are TGTGCCAGCAGCCCTGGGGGGGCGCGTGAAAAACTGTTTTTT. It specifies CASSPGGAREKLFF. The V and J genes are TRBV12-3 or TRBV12-4 and TRBJ1-4; D is perhaps TRBD1 (6 bases). This CDR3 contains 14 residues. Trimming stripped 6 bases from V and 7 bases from J, with 15 bases between.

This clonotype was seen repeatedly, ten times or more. The chain links TRBV13 to TRBJ2-7; 14 bases agree with TRBD2. With V trimmed by 5 bases and J by 7 bases, 13 bases remained unmatched. The CDR3 spans 17 residues. Germline CDR1 is PRHDT and CDR2 is FYEKMQ (reference sequence). CDR3 sequence (DNA): TGTGCCAGCAGCCGACCGGCCCCGGGACTAGCGGGAGTAGAGCAGTACTTC. Protein sequence: CASSRPAPGLAGVEQYF.

On this clonotype itself: One end of the junction fails to match germline, which may point to a read error. The rearrangement uses TRBV30 and TRBJ1-2, with D maybe TRBD1 (6 bases). There are 13 residues in the CDR3. Germline values: CDR1 GTSNPN, CDR2 SVGIG (reference sequence). CDR3 amino acids: CPWSVLTGTGYTF. The DNA for the CDR3 is TGTCCCTGGAGTGTACTCACAGGGACTGGCTACACCTTC.

This clonotype was recorded at least ten times. The chain carries TRBV6-6 and TRBJ2-3; 12 bases line up with TRBD2. Losses at the gene ends were 1 base for V and 5 bases for J; bases not matched to a gene: 4. This CDR3 has 16 residues. Per germline, CDR1 MNHNY and CDR2 SVGAGI (reference sequence). CDR3 in amino acids: CASSYLSSGRGDTQYF. CDR3 DNA sequence: TGTGCCAGCAGTTACTTGTCTAGCGGGAGGGGAGATACGCAGTATTTT.

This clonotype was counted many times. The CDR3 bases are TGTGCCACCAGTGATTTGCCTCAGTGTATTAGCACCTACGAGCAGTACTTC. This sequence encodes CATSDLPQCISTYEQYF. The rearrangement uses TRBV24-1 and TRBJ2-7; D gene ambiguous. The CDR3 totals 17 residues. Trimming pared 0 bases from V and 2 bases from J, leaving 16 bases between. Germline V lookup: CDR1 KGHDR, CDR2 SFDVKD.

This clonotype was counted many times. The chain carries TRBV7-2 and TRBJ2-7; D might be TRBD2 (6 bases). V gave up 2 bases and J gave up 0 bases, with 11 bases separating them. CDR3 length: 15 amino acids. Germline V CDR1 and CDR2: SGHTA, FQGNSA. This CDR3 reads CASSLWDSSSYEQYF. CDR3 nucleotide sequence: TGTGCCAGCAGCTTATGGGACTCCAGCTCCTACGAGCAGTACTTC.

This chain uses TRBV4-1 with TRBJ2-7, with 8 positions matching TRBD2. After removal of 0 bases from V and 2 bases from J, the junction contained 3 bases not matched to a gene. Germline values: CDR1 MGHRA, CDR2 YSYEKL. This CDR3 is 15 amino acids long. As DNA, the CDR3 is TGCGCCAGCAGCCAAGAAAAGCGGGGGCCCTACGAGCAGTACTTC. This gives the protein CASSQEKRGPYEQYF.

This clonotype came up many times. V usage is TRBV20-1 and J usage is TRBJ2-7; TRBD2 agrees at 9 bases. The CDR3 sequence is 16 residues long. Germline trimming cut 1 base from V and 7 bases from J; bases unmatched to any gene: 14. Germline CDR1 is DFQATT and CDR2 is SNEGSKA (reference sequence). The CDR3 protein is CSARAPAAGGLGEQYF. The CDR3 DNA is TGCAGTGCTAGAGCCCCGGCGGCGGGAGGGCTCGGGGAGCAGTACTTC.

V gene TRBV9 combines with J gene TRBJ1-4; 9 bases map to TRBD1. Germline CDR1 SGDLS, CDR2 YYNGEE. The CDR3 has 16 residues. The J segment lost 4 bases and the V segment lost 4 bases, leaving 8 bases of the junction unmatched. CDR3 DNA: TGTGCCAGCAGCCTAACAGGACAGGGGAATAATGAAAAACTGTTTTTT. It is translated as CASSLTGQGNNEKLFF.

This clonotype was counted ten times or more. V is TRBV3-1 and J is TRBJ2-6; TRBD1 might be the D (6 bases). Germline V lookup: CDR1 LGHDT, CDR2 YNNKEL (reference sequence). With 1 base removed from V and 4 bases from J, the gap between germline ends came to 14 bases. The CDR3 runs 17 residues. CDR3 nucleotides: TGTGCCAGCAGCCAAGCAGGGGTGCCATCCGGGGCCAACGTCCTGACTTTC. Its translation is CASSQAGVPSGANVLTF.

This clonotype has at least ten counts. The chain recombines TRBV6-1 with TRBJ2-3, with TRBD2 as a possible D gene (5 bases). Trimming cost V 5 bases and J 3 bases, with 18 bases left between them. The CDR3 consists of 16 residues. CDR1 MNHNS and CDR2 SASEGT come from the germline V gene. CDR3 sequence (DNA): TGTGCCAGCAGTCCCCCCCGGGCGAGGGAGACAGATACGCAGTATTTT. This translates into CASSPPRARETDTQYF.